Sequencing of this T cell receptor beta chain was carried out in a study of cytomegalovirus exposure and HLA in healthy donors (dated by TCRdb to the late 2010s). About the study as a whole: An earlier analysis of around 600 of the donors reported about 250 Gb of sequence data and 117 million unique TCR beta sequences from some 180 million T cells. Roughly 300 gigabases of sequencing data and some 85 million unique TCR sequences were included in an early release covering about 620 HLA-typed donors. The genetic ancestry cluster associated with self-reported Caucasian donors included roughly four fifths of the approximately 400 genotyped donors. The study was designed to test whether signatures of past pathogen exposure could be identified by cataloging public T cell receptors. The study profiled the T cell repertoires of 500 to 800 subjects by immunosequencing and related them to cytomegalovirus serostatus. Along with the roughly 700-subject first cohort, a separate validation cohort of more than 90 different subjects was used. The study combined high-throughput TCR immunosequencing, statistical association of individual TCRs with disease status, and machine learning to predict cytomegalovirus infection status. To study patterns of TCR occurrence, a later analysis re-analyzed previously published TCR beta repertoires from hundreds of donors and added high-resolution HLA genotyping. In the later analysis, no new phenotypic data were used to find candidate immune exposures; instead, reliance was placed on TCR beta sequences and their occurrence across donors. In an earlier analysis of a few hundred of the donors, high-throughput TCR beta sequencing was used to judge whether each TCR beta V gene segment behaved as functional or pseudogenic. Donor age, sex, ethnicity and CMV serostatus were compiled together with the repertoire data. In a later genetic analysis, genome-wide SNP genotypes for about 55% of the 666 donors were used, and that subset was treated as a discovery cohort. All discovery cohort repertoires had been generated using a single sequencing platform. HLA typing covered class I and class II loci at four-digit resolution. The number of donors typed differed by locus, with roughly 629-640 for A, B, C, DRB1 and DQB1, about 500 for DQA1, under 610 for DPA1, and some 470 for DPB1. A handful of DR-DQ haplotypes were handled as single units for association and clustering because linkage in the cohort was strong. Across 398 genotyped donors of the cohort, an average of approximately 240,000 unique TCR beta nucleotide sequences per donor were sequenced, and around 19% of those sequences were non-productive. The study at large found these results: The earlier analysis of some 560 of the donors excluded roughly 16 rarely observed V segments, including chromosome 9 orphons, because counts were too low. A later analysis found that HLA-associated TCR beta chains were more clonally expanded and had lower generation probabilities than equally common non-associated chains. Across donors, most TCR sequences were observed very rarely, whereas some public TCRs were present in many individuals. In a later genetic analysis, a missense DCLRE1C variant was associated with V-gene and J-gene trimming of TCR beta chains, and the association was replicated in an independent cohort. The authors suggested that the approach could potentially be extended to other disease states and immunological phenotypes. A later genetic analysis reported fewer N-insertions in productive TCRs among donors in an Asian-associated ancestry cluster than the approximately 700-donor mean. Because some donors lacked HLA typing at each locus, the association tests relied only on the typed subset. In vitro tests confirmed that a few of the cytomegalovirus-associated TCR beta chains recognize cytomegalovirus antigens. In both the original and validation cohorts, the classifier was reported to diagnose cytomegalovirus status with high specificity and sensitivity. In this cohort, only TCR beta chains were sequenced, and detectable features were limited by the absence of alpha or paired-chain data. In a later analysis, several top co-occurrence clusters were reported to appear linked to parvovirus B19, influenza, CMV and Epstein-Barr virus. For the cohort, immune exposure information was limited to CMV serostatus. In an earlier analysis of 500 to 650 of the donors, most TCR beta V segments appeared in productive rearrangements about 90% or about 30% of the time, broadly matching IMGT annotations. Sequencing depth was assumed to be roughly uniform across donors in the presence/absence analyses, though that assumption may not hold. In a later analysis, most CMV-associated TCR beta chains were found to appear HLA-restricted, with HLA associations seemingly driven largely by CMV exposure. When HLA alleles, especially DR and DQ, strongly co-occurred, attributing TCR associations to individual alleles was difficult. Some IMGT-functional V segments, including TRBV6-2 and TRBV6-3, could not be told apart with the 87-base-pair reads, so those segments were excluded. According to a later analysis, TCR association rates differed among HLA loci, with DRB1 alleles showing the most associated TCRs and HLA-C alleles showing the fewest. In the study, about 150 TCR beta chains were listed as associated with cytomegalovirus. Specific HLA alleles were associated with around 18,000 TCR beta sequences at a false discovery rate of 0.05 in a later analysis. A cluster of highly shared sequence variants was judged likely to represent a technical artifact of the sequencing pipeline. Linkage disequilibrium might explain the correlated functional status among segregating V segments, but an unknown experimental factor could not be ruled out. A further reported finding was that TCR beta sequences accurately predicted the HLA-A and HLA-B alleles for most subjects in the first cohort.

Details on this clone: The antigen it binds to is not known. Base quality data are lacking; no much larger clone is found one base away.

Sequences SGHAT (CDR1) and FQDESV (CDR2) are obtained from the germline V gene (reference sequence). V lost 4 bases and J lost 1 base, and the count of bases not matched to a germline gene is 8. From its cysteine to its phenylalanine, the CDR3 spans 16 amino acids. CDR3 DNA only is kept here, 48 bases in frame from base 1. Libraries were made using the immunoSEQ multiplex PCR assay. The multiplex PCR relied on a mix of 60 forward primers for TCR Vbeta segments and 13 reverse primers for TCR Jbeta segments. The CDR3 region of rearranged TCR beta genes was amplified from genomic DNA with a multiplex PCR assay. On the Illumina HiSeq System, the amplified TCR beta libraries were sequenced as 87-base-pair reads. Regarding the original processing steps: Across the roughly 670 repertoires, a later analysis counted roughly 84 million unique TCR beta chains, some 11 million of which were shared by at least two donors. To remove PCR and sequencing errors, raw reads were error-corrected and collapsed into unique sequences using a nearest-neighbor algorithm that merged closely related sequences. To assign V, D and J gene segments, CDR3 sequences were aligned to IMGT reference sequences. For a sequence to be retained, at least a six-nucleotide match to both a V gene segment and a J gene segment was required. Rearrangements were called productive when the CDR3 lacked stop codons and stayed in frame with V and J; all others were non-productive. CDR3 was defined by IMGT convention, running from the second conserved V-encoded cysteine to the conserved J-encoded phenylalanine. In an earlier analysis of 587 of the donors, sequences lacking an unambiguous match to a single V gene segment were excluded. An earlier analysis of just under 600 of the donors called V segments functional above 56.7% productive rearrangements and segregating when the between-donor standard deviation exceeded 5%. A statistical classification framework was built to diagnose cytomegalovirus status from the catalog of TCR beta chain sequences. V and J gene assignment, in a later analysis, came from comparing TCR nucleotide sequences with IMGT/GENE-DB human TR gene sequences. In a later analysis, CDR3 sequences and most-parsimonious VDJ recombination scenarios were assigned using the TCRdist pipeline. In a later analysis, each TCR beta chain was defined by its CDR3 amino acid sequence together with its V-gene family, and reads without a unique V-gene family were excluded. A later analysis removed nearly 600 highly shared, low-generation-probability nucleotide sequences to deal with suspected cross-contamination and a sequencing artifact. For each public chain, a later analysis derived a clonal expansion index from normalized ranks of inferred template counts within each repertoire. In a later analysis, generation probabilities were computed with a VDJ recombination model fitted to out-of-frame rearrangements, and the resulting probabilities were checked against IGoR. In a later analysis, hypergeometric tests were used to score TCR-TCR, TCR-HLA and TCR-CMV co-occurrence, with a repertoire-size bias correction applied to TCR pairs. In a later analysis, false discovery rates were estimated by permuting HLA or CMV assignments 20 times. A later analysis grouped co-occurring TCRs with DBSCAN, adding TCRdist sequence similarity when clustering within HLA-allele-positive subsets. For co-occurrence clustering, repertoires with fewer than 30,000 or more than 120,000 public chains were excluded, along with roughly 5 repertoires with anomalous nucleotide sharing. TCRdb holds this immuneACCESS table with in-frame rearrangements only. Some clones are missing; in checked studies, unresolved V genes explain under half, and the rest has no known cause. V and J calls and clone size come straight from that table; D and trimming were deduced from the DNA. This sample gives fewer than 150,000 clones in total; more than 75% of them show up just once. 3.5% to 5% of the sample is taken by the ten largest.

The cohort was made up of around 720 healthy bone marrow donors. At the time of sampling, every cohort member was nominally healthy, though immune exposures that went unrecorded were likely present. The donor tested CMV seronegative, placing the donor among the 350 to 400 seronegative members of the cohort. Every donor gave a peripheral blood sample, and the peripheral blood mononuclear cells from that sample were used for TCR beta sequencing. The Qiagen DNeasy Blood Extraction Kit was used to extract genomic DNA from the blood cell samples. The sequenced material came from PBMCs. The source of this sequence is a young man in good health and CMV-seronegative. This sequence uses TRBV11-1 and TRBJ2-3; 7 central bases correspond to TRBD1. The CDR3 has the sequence CASSSGTAHRTDTQYF. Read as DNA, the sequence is TGTGCCAGCAGCTCTGGGACAGCCCATCGCACAGATACGCAGTATTTT.